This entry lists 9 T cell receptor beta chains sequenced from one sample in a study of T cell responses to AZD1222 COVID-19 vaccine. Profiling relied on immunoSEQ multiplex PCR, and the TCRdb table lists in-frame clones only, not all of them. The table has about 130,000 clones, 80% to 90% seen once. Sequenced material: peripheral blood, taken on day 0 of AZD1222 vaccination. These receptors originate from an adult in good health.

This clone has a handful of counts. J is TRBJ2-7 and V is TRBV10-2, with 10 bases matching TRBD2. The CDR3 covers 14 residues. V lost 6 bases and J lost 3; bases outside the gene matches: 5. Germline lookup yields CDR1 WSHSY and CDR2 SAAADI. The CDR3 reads CASRESGGGYEQYF. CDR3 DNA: TGCGCCAGCAGAGAGAGCGGGGGGGGCTACGAGCAGTACTTC.

The CDR3: CASSYAGGRSYEQYF. CDR3 DNA sequence: TGTGCCAGCAGTTATGCGGGCGGGAGGTCCTACGAGCAGTACTTC. The chain links TRBV6-5 to TRBJ2-7; TRBD2 matches 8 bases. Germline V gene lookup returns CDR1 MNHEY and CDR2 SVGAGI. The junction had 5 bases not matched to a gene; V was cut back by 3 bases and J by 1 base. The CDR3 length is 15 residues.

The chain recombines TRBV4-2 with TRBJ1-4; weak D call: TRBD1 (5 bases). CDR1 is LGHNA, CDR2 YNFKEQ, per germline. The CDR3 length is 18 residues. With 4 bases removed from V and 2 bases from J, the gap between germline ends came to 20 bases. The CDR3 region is CASSPREGGVSTNEKLFF. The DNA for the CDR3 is TGTGCCAGCAGCCCCCGAGAGGGAGGGGTTTCCACTAATGAAAAACTGTTTTTT.

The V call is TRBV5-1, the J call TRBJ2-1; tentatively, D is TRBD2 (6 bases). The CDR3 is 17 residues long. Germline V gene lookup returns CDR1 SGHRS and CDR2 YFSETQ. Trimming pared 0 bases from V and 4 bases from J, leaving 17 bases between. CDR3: CASSLVSGPKGYNEQFF. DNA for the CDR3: TGCGCCAGCAGCTTGGTTAGCGGCCCGAAGGGATACAATGAGCAGTTCTTC.

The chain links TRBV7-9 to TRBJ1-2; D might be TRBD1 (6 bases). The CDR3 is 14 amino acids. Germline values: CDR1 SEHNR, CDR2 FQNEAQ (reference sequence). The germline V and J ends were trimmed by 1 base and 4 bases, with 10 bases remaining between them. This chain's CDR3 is CASSLGGGSYGYTF. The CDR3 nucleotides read TGTGCCAGCAGCTTAGGAGGGGGAAGCTATGGCTACACCTTC.

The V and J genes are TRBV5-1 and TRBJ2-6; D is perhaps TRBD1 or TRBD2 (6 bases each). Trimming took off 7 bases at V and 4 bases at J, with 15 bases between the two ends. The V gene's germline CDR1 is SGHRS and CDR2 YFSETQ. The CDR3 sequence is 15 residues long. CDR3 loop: CASFFGGQGANVLTF. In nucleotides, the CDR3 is TGCGCCAGCTTTTTTGGGGGGCAGGGGGCCAACGTCCTGACTTTC.

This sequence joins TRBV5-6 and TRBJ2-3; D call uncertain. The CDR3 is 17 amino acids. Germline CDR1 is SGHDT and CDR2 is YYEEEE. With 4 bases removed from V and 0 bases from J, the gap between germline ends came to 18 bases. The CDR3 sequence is CASSTGGRFTSTDTQYF. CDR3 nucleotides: TGTGCCAGCAGCACTGGCGGTCGATTTACTAGCACAGATACGCAGTATTTT.

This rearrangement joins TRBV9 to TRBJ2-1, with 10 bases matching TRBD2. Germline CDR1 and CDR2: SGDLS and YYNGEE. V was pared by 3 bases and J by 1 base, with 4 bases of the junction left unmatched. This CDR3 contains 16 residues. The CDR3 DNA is TGTGCCAGCAGCGAAACTAGCGGGGATTCCTACAATGAGCAGTTCTTC. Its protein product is CASSETSGDSYNEQFF.

As DNA, the CDR3 is TGCGCCAGCAGCTTAGAGACACCAATGAACACTGAAGCTTTCTTT. Translating it yields CASSLETPMNTEAFF. The chain couples TRBV5-1 to TRBJ1-1; no clear D. CDR3 size: 15 residues. Germline CDR1 is SGHRS and CDR2 is YFSETQ. V lost 2 bases to trimming and J lost 0 bases, with 11 bases between them. The full variable domain, its missing parts supplied by reference TRBV5-1 and TRBJ1-1, is KAGVTQTPRYLIKTRGQQVTLSCSPISGHRSVSWYQQTPGQGLQFLFEYFSETQRNKGNFPGRFSGRQFSNSRSEMNVSTLELGDSALYLCASSLETPMNTEAFFGQGTRLTVV.